Below are 7 T cell receptor beta chains sequenced from a single sample in a study of shared clonotypes between healthy human individuals. Here immunoSEQ multiplex PCR was the method, and the copy in TCRdb shows in-frame clones only, minus some. The repertoire holds over a million clones, with over 95% as singletons. Sequences were obtained from naive CD4+ T cells sorted from blood. Subset given: CD45RA+ positively selected. All receptors come from a man in his thirties or forties in good health.

Turning to this clone: This same CDR3 is encoded by further DNA sequences in the sample. CDR3 sequence: CASSLTGGSYNEQFF. The CDR3 DNA reads TGTGCCAGCAGCCTTACAGGGGGCTCCTACAATGAGCAGTTCTTC. This chain links TRBV7-9 with TRBJ2-1; the match to TRBD1 covers 8 bases. The CDR3 length is 15 residues. Trimming removed 5 bases from V and 0 bases from J; junction bases left unmatched: 3. The germline V gene has CDR1 SEHNR and CDR2 FQNEAQ (reference sequence). Filled out from reference TRBV7-9 and TRBJ2-1, the complete variable domain reads DTGVSQNPRHKITKRGQNVTFRCDPISEHNRLYWYRQTLGQGPEFLTYFQNEAQLEKSRLLSDRFSAERPKGSFSTLEIQRTEQGDSAMYLCASSLTGGSYNEQFFGPGTRLTVL.

The genes are TRBV6-1 and TRBJ1-2; TRBD1 matches at 7 bases. CDR1 and CDR2 from the germline V gene are MNHNS and SASEGT. The CDR3 spans 14 residues. With 6 bases clipped from V and 5 bases from J, the junction kept 9 bases outside the gene matches. In nucleotides, the CDR3 is TGTGCCAGCAGAGCGATCCTGACAGGGTATGGCTACACCTTC. Amino acid sequence: CASRAILTGYGYTF.

Concerning this clone itself: Other DNA sequences from this sample encode an identical CDR3 as well. The chain recombines TRBV29-1 with TRBJ2-7; D not resolved. The germline V gene encodes CDR1 SQVTM and CDR2 ANQGSEA. V lost 4 bases to trimming and J lost 4 bases, with 11 bases between them. The CDR3 extends over 12 amino acids. CDR3 bases: TGCAGCGTTGGGCATTCTTCATACGAGCAGTACTTC. It translates to CSVGHSSYEQYF.

This clone has a single count. This chain uses TRBV14 with TRBJ2-1; D unresolved. Germline V gene data show CDR1 as SGHDN and CDR2 as FVKESK. Deletions cut 0 bases from V and 1 base from J, with 4 bases between. This CDR3 is 14 amino acids long. The CDR3 here is CASSQDMSYNEQFF. In DNA form, the CDR3 reads TGTGCCAGCAGCCAAGATATGTCCTACAATGAGCAGTTCTTC. The variable domain in full, with the rest retrieved from reference TRBV14 and TRBJ2-1, is EAGVTQFPSHSVIEKGQTVTLRCDPISGHDNLYWYRRVMGKEIKFLLHFVKESKQDESGMPNNRFLAERTGGTYSTLKVQPAELEDSGVYFCASSQDMSYNEQFFGPGTRLTVL.

The genes are TRBV27 and TRBJ2-1; D uncertain. Germline values: CDR1 MNHEY, CDR2 SMNVEV (reference sequence). V lost 4 bases and J lost 2, with 12 bases in between. The CDR3 is 15 residues long. Here the CDR3 DNA reads TGTGCCAGCAGTTGGTGGAGACGACCCTACAATGAGCAGTTCTTC. Translation gives CASSWWRRPYNEQFF.

The V gene is TRBV19, the J gene TRBJ1-5; D is unresolved. CDR1 and CDR2 (germline): LNHDA, SQIVND (reference sequence). The CDR3 extends over 16 amino acids. The ends were cut back, 0 bases at V and 4 bases at J, with 13 bases in the middle. CDR3: CASSIDRRRTNQPQHF. The CDR3 DNA reads as TGTGCCAGTAGTATAGATCGTCGACGGACTAATCAGCCCCAGCATTTT.

This chain connects TRBV27 to TRBJ2-7; D ambiguous. Germline loops: CDR1 MNHEY, CDR2 SMNVEV (reference sequence). The CDR3 contains 15 residues. Deletions cut 3 bases from V and 2 bases from J, with 14 bases between. The CDR3 is CASSFNRDTPYEQYF. For the CDR3, the DNA is TGTGCCAGCAGTTTTAATCGCGATACTCCCTACGAGCAGTACTTC.